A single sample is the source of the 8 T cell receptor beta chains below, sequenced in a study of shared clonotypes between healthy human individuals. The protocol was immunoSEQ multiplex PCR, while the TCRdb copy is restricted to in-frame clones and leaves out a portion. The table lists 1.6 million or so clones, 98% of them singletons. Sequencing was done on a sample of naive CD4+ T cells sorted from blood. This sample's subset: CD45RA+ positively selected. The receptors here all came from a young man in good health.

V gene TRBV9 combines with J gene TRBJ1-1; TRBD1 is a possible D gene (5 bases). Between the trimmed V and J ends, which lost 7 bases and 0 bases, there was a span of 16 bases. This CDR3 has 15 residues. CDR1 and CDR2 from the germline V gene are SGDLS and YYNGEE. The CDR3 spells CASVGGGRMNTEAFF. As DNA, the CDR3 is TGTGCCAGCGTGGGCGGGGGTCGGATGAACACTGAAGCTTTCTTT. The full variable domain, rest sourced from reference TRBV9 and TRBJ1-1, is DSGVTQTPKHLITATGQRVTLRCSPRSGDLSVYWYQQSLDQGLQFLIQYYNGEERAKGNILERFSAQQFPDLHSELNLSSLELGDSALYFCASVGGGRMNTEAFFGQGTRLTVV.

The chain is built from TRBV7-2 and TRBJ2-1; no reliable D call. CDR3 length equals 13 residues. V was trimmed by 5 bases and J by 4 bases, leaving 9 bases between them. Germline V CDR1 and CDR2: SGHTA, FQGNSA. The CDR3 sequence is CASSPESYNEQFF. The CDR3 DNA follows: TGTGCCAGCAGCCCTGAGAGTTACAATGAGCAGTTCTTC.

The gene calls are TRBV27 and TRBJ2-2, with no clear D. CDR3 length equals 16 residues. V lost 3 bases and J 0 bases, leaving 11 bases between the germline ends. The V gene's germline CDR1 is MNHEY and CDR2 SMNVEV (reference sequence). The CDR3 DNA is TGTGCCAGCAGTTTTATCCCGGCCGCGAACACCGGGGAGCTGTTTTTT. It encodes CASSFIPAANTGELFF.

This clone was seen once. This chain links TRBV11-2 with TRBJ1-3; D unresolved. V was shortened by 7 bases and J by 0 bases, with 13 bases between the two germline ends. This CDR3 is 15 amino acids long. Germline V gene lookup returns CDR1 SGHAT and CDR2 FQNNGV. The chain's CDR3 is CASTGGLYSGNTIYF. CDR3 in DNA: TGTGCCAGCACAGGAGGGCTCTACTCTGGAAACACCATATATTTT.

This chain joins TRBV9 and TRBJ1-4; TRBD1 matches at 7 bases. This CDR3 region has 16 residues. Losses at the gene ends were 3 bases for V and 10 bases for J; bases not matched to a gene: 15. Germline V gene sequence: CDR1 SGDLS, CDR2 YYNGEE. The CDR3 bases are TGTGCCAGCAGCGCCGGACAGGAAGCGAAGGCTCGAAAACTGTTTTTT. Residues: CASSAGQEAKARKLFF.

CDR3: CASSANRVQPQHF. CDR3 in DNA: TGTGCCAGCAGCGCGAACAGGGTTCAGCCCCAGCATTTT. V and J are TRBV5-6 and TRBJ1-5; tentatively, D is TRBD1 (6 bases). V shed 4 bases and J shed 6 bases, with 11 bases lying between them. The CDR3 covers 13 residues. Germline CDR1 and CDR2: SGHDT and YYEEEE.

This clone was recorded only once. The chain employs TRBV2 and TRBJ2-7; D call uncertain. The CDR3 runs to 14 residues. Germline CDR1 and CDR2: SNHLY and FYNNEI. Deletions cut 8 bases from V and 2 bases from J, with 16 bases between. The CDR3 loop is CASHSGFIPYEQYF. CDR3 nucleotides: TGTGCCAGCCACTCCGGGTTTATCCCCTACGAGCAGTACTTC.

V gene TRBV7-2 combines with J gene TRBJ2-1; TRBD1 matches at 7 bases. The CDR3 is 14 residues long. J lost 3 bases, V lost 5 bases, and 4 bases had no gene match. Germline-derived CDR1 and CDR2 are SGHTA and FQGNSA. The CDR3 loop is CASSRQGDYNEQFF. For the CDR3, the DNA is TGTGCCAGCAGCCGACAGGGTGACTACAATGAGCAGTTCTTC.